This is a list of T cell receptor beta chains from one sample in a study of identical twins. TCRdb re-called the 5' RACE reads through MiXCR, storing one row per CDR3 protein. The data hold approximately 490,000 distinct CDR3 sequences, with about 20% observed a single time. The sample was also reused in another study, on yellow fever vaccine responses in identical twins.

Sequenced sample: CD4+ T cells sorted from blood. The receptors derive from a woman in her late teens or twenties in good health. Both conserved end residues are part of each CDR3. Each record gives: CDR3 DNA, CDR3 protein, clone size, J gene, V gene, D gene. D genes are given only for firm matches. The size entry is marked missing in some rows and otherwise reads once, few, many or a size class.

TGCAGTGGAGGGGCAGAATATGGCTACACCTTC CSGGAEYGYTF few TRBJ1-2 TRBV20-1 NA
TGCGTCAGCAGCCAGGTCTCCGCGGGGCAGGAGACCCAGTACTTC CVSSQVSAGQETQYF NA TRBJ2-5 TRBV4-1 NA
TGTGCCAGCAGTTTAGAGGGACTAGCGGGAGTCTCAGATACGCAGTATTTT CASSLEGLAGVSDTQYF NA TRBJ2-3 TRBV12-3/TRBV12-4 TRBD2
TGCGCCAGCCGCGCAGGGGGCGCGGGAAACACCATATATTTT CASRAGGAGNTIYF few TRBJ1-3 TRBV5-1 TRBD1
TGTGCCAGCAGCCCCGGACAGCTGGCAAATTCACCCCTCCACTTT CASSPGQLANSPLHF few TRBJ1-6 TRBV28 NA
TGTGCCAGCAGTAGACAGGGGCTCGCGCAGTTCTTC CASSRQGLAQFF NA TRBJ2-1 TRBV27 TRBD1
TGTGCCAGCAGTTTAGCGTACAGCTATGGCTACACCTTC CASSLAYSYGYTF NA TRBJ1-2 TRBV12-3/TRBV12-4 NA
TGTGCCAGCAGCCAAGATCCACAGGGGAACACTGAAGCTTTCTTT CASSQDPQGNTEAFF few TRBJ1-1 TRBV3-1 NA
TGCGCCAGCAGCTTCTCCGCGGCCAGGGGAGATACGCAGTATTTT CASSFSAARGDTQYF NA TRBJ2-3 TRBV5-1 NA
TGTGCCAGCAGTCCTACAGGCCCCACTATGCGGGAGCAGTACTTC CASSPTGPTMREQYF NA TRBJ2-7 TRBV2 NA
TGTGCCAGCAGCAAGACTAGCGGGAGGATCTACGAGCAGTACTTC CASSKTSGRIYEQYF few TRBJ2-7 TRBV5-5 TRBD2
TGTGCCAGCAGCTCCCTTGGCGGGGGCTGGGAGACCCAGTACTTC CASSSLGGGWETQYF few TRBJ2-5 TRBV7-2 NA
TGTGCCAGCAGCCGGACGGGACTGGAAAGAACCGGGGAGCTGTTTTTT CASSRTGLERTGELFF NA TRBJ2-2 TRBV6-2/TRBV6-3 NA
TGTGCCAGCAACATGGGACAGATGAATGAAAAACTGTTTTTT CASNMGQMNEKLFF once TRBJ1-4 TRBV7-9 TRBD1
TGTGCCATCAGTGAGCCGGGAGGGAGACGGGGGGACCAGTACTTC CAISEPGGRRGDQYF few TRBJ2-5 TRBV10-3 TRBD2
TGTGCCAGCTCCCGGGACCAGAGCTCCTACGAGCAGTACTTC CASSRDQSSYEQYF NA TRBJ2-7 TRBV2 NA
TGCGCCAGCAGCCTACGGACAGTCTTCAATGAGCAGTTCTTC CASSLRTVFNEQFF NA TRBJ2-1 TRBV5-1 NA
TGCAGTGCTAGACTGAACAATGAGCAGTTCTTC CSARLNNEQFF NA TRBJ2-1 TRBV20-1 NA
TGTGCCAGCAGCTGGGGCCTTAATGAAAAACTGTTTTTT CASSWGLNEKLFF NA TRBJ1-4 TRBV7-8 NA
TGCGCCAGCGGGGGGGGACAGGTGTCCAATGAGCAGTTCTTC CASGGGQVSNEQFF NA TRBJ2-1 TRBV5-1 NA
TGCGCCAGCAGTGAGTCGTTAGGGCGGAGGGAAAAACTGTTTTTT CASSESLGRREKLFF few TRBJ1-4 TRBV10-2 NA
TGTGCCAGCAGCTTAGGGTCAGTCCGAAATGAGCAGTTCTTC CASSLGSVRNEQFF few TRBJ2-1 TRBV7-2 NA
TGTGCCACATTACAGAGCCGCAACTATGGCTACACCTTC CATLQSRNYGYTF few TRBJ1-2 TRBV6-5 NA
TGTGCCACCAGCGCAGTATCCTTCACCGTAGCGGGAGGCACAGATACGCAGTATTTT CATSAVSFTVAGGTDTQYF few TRBJ2-3 TRBV15 TRBD2
TGTGCCAGCAGTCTTTCCAGGGGTAGCAATCAGCCCCAGCATTTT CASSLSRGSNQPQHF NA TRBJ1-5 TRBV6-1 NA
TGTGCCAGCAGCTCCAACCGACGGGTGGGAACCTACAATGAGCAGTTCTTC CASSSNRRVGTYNEQFF NA TRBJ2-1 TRBV11-2 NA
TGTGCCAGCTTTCGTCAGGGGGCTGGCTTTAATGAGCAGTTCTTC CASFRQGAGFNEQFF few TRBJ2-1 TRBV12-3/TRBV12-4 TRBD1
TGTGCCACCACGCAGGGGTGGTCTGGGGCCAACGTCCTGACTTTC CATTQGWSGANVLTF NA TRBJ2-6 TRBV10-3 NA
TGTGCCAGCAGCCCGCCGCGAAACCAAGAGACCCAGTACTTC CASSPPRNQETQYF NA TRBJ2-5 TRBV28 NA
TGTGCCAGCAGTACGGGTAGGGAAGAGCAGTACTTC CASSTGREEQYF NA TRBJ2-7 TRBV12-3/TRBV12-4 NA
TGCAGTGCTAGAGATGGGAAAGGGATCACAGATACGCAGTATTTT CSARDGKGITDTQYF NA TRBJ2-3 TRBV20-1 NA
TGCGCCAGCAGCTTGCCCACCCTAGGGATCTACTCCTACAATGAGCAGTTCTTC CASSLPTLGIYSYNEQFF NA TRBJ2-1 TRBV5-1 NA
TGTGCCAGCAGTGAGGAGGATACAGATACGCAGTATTTT CASSEEDTDTQYF NA TRBJ2-3 TRBV6-4 NA
TGTGCCAGTAGTGAAGAAGCGGGGAGGAGCACAGATACGCAGTATTTT CASSEEAGRSTDTQYF NA TRBJ2-3 TRBV19 TRBD2
TGCAGTGCAGCCAGTAGGTTCAGAGAGACCCAGTACTTC CSAASRFRETQYF few TRBJ2-5 TRBV20-1 NA
TGTGCCAGCACCCAGTCGGGGGGCGCCGCAGATACGCAGTATTTT CASTQSGGAADTQYF NA TRBJ2-3 TRBV11-2 NA
TGTGCCAGCAGTTTAGCGGGAAACATTCAGTACTTC CASSLAGNIQYF few TRBJ2-4 TRBV12-3/TRBV12-4 NA
TGCGCCAGCAGCCAAGTTCGGGACAGGGGTAATGAAAAACTGTTTTTT CASSQVRDRGNEKLFF NA TRBJ1-4 TRBV4-1 TRBD1
TGCAGCGTTCGAACAGGGGGACTCAATCAGCCCCAGCATTTT CSVRTGGLNQPQHF few TRBJ1-5 TRBV29-1 TRBD1
TGTGCCAGCAGCGTAAGGGGCACCGGGGAGCTGTTTTTT CASSVRGTGELFF NA TRBJ2-2 TRBV9 NA
TGTGCCAGCAGTGGGACAGGCGCCTCACCCCTCCACTTT CASSGTGASPLHF NA TRBJ1-6 TRBV6-1 TRBD1
TGTGCCATCTGTTTAGTTGGGAGGGGGCTTATCTCTTACAATGAGCAGTTCTTC CAICLVGRGLISYNEQFF few TRBJ2-1 TRBV12-3/TRBV12-4 NA
TGTGCCACCAGTGACCCCTCCGTGGGGGCGAACACAGATACGCAGTATTTT CATSDPSVGANTDTQYF NA TRBJ2-3 TRBV24-1 NA
TGCGCCAGCAGCCCCGGGACGACTTATGAGCAGTTCTTC CASSPGTTYEQFF few TRBJ2-1 TRBV5-1 NA
TGTGCCAGCAGCTTTGGGGACAGGACATTTGAAAAACTGTTTTTT CASSFGDRTFEKLFF NA TRBJ1-4 TRBV5-6 TRBD1
TGCGCCAGCAGCAGAAAGACAGCGAGCTCCTACGAGCAGTACTTC CASSRKTASSYEQYF few TRBJ2-7 TRBV5-1 NA
TGCGCCAGCAGCCAAGGTAAGGGGACGGCCTACACTGAAGCTTTCTTT CASSQGKGTAYTEAFF few TRBJ1-1 TRBV4-1 NA
TGTGCCACCGGGCCGGGCGGGCGTATTATAGAGCAGTTCTTC CATGPGGRIIEQFF few TRBJ2-1 TRBV10-3 NA